These 11 T cell receptor beta chains share one sample of origin, sequenced in a study of T-cell memory formation after mild COVID-19. MiXCR, applied by TCRdb to the 5' RACE reads, yields one record per CDR3 protein. The sample lists some 490,000 distinct CDR3 sequences, 18% occurring once. Sequenced input: PBMCs or a T cell subset sorted from them (not recorded which). These receptors all stem from an adult woman who had mild COVID-19 (a few samples of this study predate the infection). Cell type and time point are not known.

The V gene is TRBV7-2, the J gene TRBJ2-2, with D tentatively TRBD1 (6 bases). This CDR3 region has 16 residues. Between the trimmed V and J ends, which lost 3 bases and 2 bases, there was a span of 13 bases. Germline CDR1 reads SGHTA; CDR2 reads FQGNSA. The CDR3 spells CASSFQGLLNTGELFF. Written as DNA, the CDR3 is TGTGCCAGCAGCTTTCAGGGGTTATTAAACACCGGGGAGCTGTTTTTT.

The rearrangement joins TRBV6-1 to TRBJ2-5; 8 nucleotides line up with TRBD2. The CDR3 extends over 14 amino acids. Germline lookup yields CDR1 MNHNS and CDR2 SASEGT. The junction had 7 bases not matched to a gene; V was cut back by 6 bases and J by 4 bases. The CDR3 DNA is TGTGCCAGCAGACTAACTAGCGGCGGAGAGACCCAGTACTTC. The encoded protein is CASRLTSGGETQYF.

This clonotype was counted only a few times. J is TRBJ2-6 and V is TRBV24-1, with TRBD1 identical over 7 bases. Losses at the gene ends were 2 bases for V and 0 bases for J; bases not matched to a gene: 12. The CDR3 contains 20 residues. The germline V gene encodes CDR1 KGHDR and CDR2 SFDVKD. In DNA form, the CDR3 reads TGTGCCACCAGTGATTATCCTCGGGACAGAGATTTCTCTGGGGCCAACGTCCTGACTTTC. This encodes CATSDYPRDRDFSGANVLTF.

This clonotype was seen more than once but under ten times. The V call is TRBV5-1, the J call TRBJ2-5; 7 bases agree with TRBD1. This CDR3 is 14 amino acids long. V shed 0 bases and J 5 bases; nucleotides not matched to a gene: 4. Germline values: CDR1 SGHRS, CDR2 YFSETQ. CDR3 sequence (DNA): TGCGCCAGCAGCTTGGACAGGGGTGGGGAGACCCAGTACTTC. Translated: CASSLDRGGETQYF.

The V gene is TRBV7-4, the J gene TRBJ1-5; D may be TRBD1 (6 bases). Trimming pared 4 bases from V and 2 bases from J, leaving 24 bases between. The CDR3 is made up of 19 amino acids. CDR1 and CDR2 (germline): SGHVT, SQSDAQ. As DNA, the CDR3 is TGTGCCAGCAGCTCCCAGATCAGGGGAAATAACGTAGGCAATCAGCCCCAGCATTTT. Translated: CASSSQIRGNNVGNQPQHF.

The rearrangement joins TRBV12-3 or TRBV12-4 to TRBJ1-1; D is undetermined. The CDR3 totals 14 residues. V lost 3 bases and J lost 1, with 9 bases in between. The CDR3 region is CASSFDFGNTEAFF. The CDR3, as DNA: TGTGCCAGCAGTTTCGACTTTGGGAACACTGAAGCTTTCTTT.

The chain uses TRBV4-1 and TRBJ2-7; maybe TRBD2 (5 bases). Germline V CDR1 and CDR2: MGHRA, YSYEKL. Trimming took 4 bases from V and 2 from J, leaving 12 bases between them. There are 14 residues in the CDR3. CDR3 region: CASSRAAGPYEQYF. The CDR3 DNA is TGCGCCAGCAGCCGGGCCGCGGGTCCCTACGAGCAGTACTTC.

This chain links TRBV12-3 or TRBV12-4 with TRBJ1-2, with no clear D. There are 12 residues in the CDR3. Trimming removed 3 bases from V and 6 bases from J, with 8 bases in between. This CDR3 reads CASSFARNGYTF. As DNA, the CDR3 is TGTGCCAGCAGTTTCGCAAGAAATGGCTACACCTTC.

This clonotype was detected only a few times. The gene calls are TRBV10-3 and TRBJ2-7; no clear D. Germline V lookup: CDR1 ENHRY, CDR2 SYGVKD. The CDR3 totals 12 residues. The V gene lost 0 bases and the J gene lost 7 bases, with 7 bases spanning the gap. This chain's CDR3 is CAISESLIEQYF. The CDR3 nucleotides are TGTGCCATCAGTGAGTCACTCATAGAGCAGTACTTC.

This clonotype occurred many times. This chain joins TRBV19 and TRBJ2-2; tentatively, D is TRBD1 or TRBD2 (5 bases each). This CDR3 contains 14 residues. Germline assignment: CDR1 LNHDA and CDR2 SQIVND (reference sequence). Trimming cost V 4 bases and J 1 base, with 7 bases left between them. CDR3 protein: CASSRGLNTGELFF. CDR3 DNA: TGTGCCAGTAGTAGGGGGTTGAACACCGGGGAGCTGTTTTTT.

In regard to this clonotype: The junction and the germline gene differ at one end; a read error may be behind it. The chain recombines TRBV4-1 with TRBJ2-5; no definite D call. The CDR3 is made up of 17 amino acids. CDR1 and CDR2 (germline): MGHRA, YSYEKL. The CDR3 DNA is TGCGCCAGCAGCCAAGAGCCTCGCCAGGTTGCAAGAGAGGCCCAGTACTTC. Its translation is CASSQEPRQVAREAQYF.